What follows are 28 T cell receptor beta chains derived from one specimen sequenced in a study of neurological immune-mediated disorders (dated by TCRdb to 2018 to 2020). The library was made by 5' RACE. This sample was sequenced with an Illumina HiSeq 2500. TCRdb redid the processing of the public reads, applying fastp at Q25 and MiXCR, and retained in-frame beta chains. Duplicate CDR3 protein sequences are folded into a single record with the most common DNA and genes. For this sample the table gives fewer than 60,000 distinct CDR3 sequences, of which about 9.3% were detected only once. The ten largest clonotypes hold less than 6% of the sample. The specimen sequenced was PBMCs. The source of these receptors is a man between 65 and 85 years old with HTLV-1-associated myelopathy (HAM/TSP).

This clonotype was counted many times. The chain carries TRBV7-6 and TRBJ2-1, with D perhaps given as TRBD1 or TRBD2 (6 bases each). Trimming removed 5 bases from V and 4 bases from J, with 18 bases in between. This CDR3 spans 16 amino acids. The germline V gene has CDR1 SGHVS and CDR2 FNYEAQ. CDR3 sequence (DNA): TGTGCCAGCAGCCCTCTGGGGGGCCCGTATTACAATGAGCAGTTCTTC. Translation gives CASSPLGGPYYNEQFF.

This clonotype was counted ten times or more. V usage is TRBV4-3 and J usage is TRBJ2-6; D call uncertain. The CDR3 is 16 amino acids. CDR1 is LGHNA, CDR2 YSLEER, per germline. V dropped 6 bases and J dropped 1 base, with 13 bases sitting between them. The CDR3 DNA reads TGCGCCAGCAGTTCAGGTTCAGTTTCTGGGGCCAACGTCCTGACTTTC. Its translation is CASSSGSVSGANVLTF.

A remark on this clonotype: It is unclear where the CDR3 begins or ends on the DNA, so no DNA is shown, and the CDR3 is as TCRdb lists it. V and J are TRBV5-5 and TRBJ2-7; the D call in the table, TRBD2, was not verified against the DNA. Looked up from germline, CDR1 is SGHKS and CDR2 is YYEKEE (reference sequence). The CDR3 is made up of 20 amino acids, end residues included. CDR3: CASSFYICSAKLSSPPEQYF.

This clonotype was found many times. V and J are TRBV7-3 and TRBJ1-1; 7 bases are a match to TRBD1. This CDR3 is 11 amino acids long. Germline V lookup: CDR1 SGHTA, CDR2 FQGTGA. V was pared by 4 bases and J by 14 bases, with 7 bases of the junction left unmatched. The CDR3 region has the DNA TGTGCCAGCAGCTCCGACAGGGCGTGCTTCTTT. Its protein is CASSSDRACFF. The variable domain in full, completed from reference TRBV7-3 and TRBJ1-1, reads GAGVSQTPSNKVTEKGKYVELRCDPISGHTALYWYRQSLGQGPEFLIYFQGTGAADDSGLPNDRFFAVRPEGSVSTLKIQRTERGDSAVYLCASSSDRACFFGQGTRLTVV.

This clonotype was detected ten times or more. This chain joins TRBV7-7 and TRBJ2-6; 9 nucleotides agree with TRBD1. CDR1 is SSHAT, CDR2 FNYEAQ, per germline (reference sequence). The CDR3 extends over 15 amino acids. V dropped 8 bases and J dropped 0; count of bases not matched to a gene: 2. CDR3 amino acids: CASGTGPSGANVLTF. The CDR3 nucleotides read TGTGCCAGCGGGACAGGGCCCTCTGGGGCCAACGTCCTGACTTTC.

This clonotype was counted many times. This chain joins TRBV12-3 or TRBV12-4 and TRBJ2-5; no definite D call. V was clipped by 1 base and J by 2 bases, with 14 bases between them. The CDR3 totals 16 residues. The DNA for the CDR3 is TGTGCCAGCAGTTTAGGGGGAAAGGGCAAACAAGAGACCCAGTACTTC. It encodes CASSLGGKGKQETQYF.

This clonotype was found many times. This sequence joins TRBV12-3 or TRBV12-4 and TRBJ2-5; TRBD1 might be the D (6 bases). This CDR3 is 16 amino acids long. V was trimmed by 5 bases and J by 7 bases, leaving 23 bases between them. CDR3 amino acids: CASSPGDGRGKGTQYF. The CDR3 region has the DNA TGTGCCAGCAGTCCCGGGGACGGAAGGGGGAAGGGGACCCAGTACTTC.

This clonotype was observed at least ten times. V usage is TRBV12-3 or TRBV12-4 and J usage is TRBJ2-2; D remains unclear. V gave up 6 bases and J gave up 3 bases, with 14 bases separating them. The CDR3 sequence is 15 residues long. Here the CDR3 DNA reads TGTGCCAGCAGCAAAGTAGGATCTTACACCGGGGAGCTGTTTTTT. Protein sequence: CASSKVGSYTGELFF.

Worth noting for this clonotype: An end of the junction does not agree with germline; a read error may underlie this. J is TRBJ1-5 and V is TRBV7-6; tentative D call: TRBD1 (6 bases). Germline CDR1 and CDR2: SGHVS and FNYEAQ. The CDR3 loop spans 13 amino acids. In DNA, the CDR3 is TGTGGCAGCAGCCCACAGGGTGGTCAGCCCCAACATTTT. This codes for CGSSPQGGQPQHF.

This clonotype occurred many times. The genes are TRBV6-5 and TRBJ1-5; TRBD1 is a possible D gene (5 bases). The V and J ends lost 6 bases and 7 bases respectively, with 16 bases between them. The CDR3 runs to 14 residues. CDR1 MNHEY and CDR2 SVGAGI come from the germline V gene. The CDR3 nucleotides are TGTGCCAGCAGCCCCCAGGGAATCGGCCAGCCCCAGCATTTT. Translated: CASSPQGIGQPQHF.

V usage is TRBV5-5 and J usage is TRBJ1-5; 7 positions agree with TRBD1. Germline trimming cut 5 bases from V and 6 bases from J; bases unmatched to any gene: 20. The CDR3 totals 18 residues. CDR1 is SGHKS and CDR2 is YYEKEE in the germline V gene (reference sequence). The CDR3, as DNA: TGTGCCAGCAGTTCTAATTCAGAGGGGGCGGATACGGGTCAGCCCCAGCATTTT. Its translation is CASSSNSEGADTGQPQHF. Together with reference TRBV5-5 and TRBJ1-5, the CDR3 gives the full variable domain: DAGVTQSPTHLIKTRGQQVTLRCSPISGHKSVSWYQQVLGQGPQFIFQYYEKEERGRGNFPDRFSARQFPNYSSELNVNALLLGDSALYLCASSSNSEGADTGQPQHFGDGTRLSIL.

The V gene is TRBV6-6, the J gene TRBJ2-2, with 9 bases matching TRBD1. The trim removed 6 bases at V and 5 bases at J, leaving 4 bases unmatched. The CDR3 extends over 14 amino acids. CDR1 is MNHNY, CDR2 SVGAGI, per germline (reference sequence). CDR3 residues: CASRLTGGTGELFF. Here the CDR3 DNA reads TGTGCCAGCAGGCTGACAGGGGGGACCGGGGAGCTGTTTTTT.

This clonotype was detected many times. The chain links TRBV6-2 or TRBV6-3 to TRBJ2-7; no firm D call. Trimming shortened V by 4 bases and J by 3 bases, and 16 bases separated the two germline ends. The V gene's germline CDR1 is MNHEY and CDR2 SVGEGT. The CDR3 loop spans 15 amino acids. The CDR3 DNA is TGTGCCAGCAGTTCCCCCCCGGTAGCCAGCTACGAGCAGTACTTC. This codes for CASSSPPVASYEQYF.

In its sample, this clonotype was seen many times. This chain uses TRBV15 with TRBJ1-4; D ambiguous. Germline CDR1 is LNHNV and CDR2 is YYDKDF (reference sequence). Trimming removed 5 bases at V and 0 bases at J, with 19 bases between. CDR3 length: 18 amino acids. The CDR3 DNA follows: TGTGCCACCAGCTTGAGGGTGGGCCGTTTTGCAACTAATGAAAAACTGTTTTTT. It translates to CATSLRVGRFATNEKLFF. Variable domain in full (rest from reference TRBV15 and TRBJ1-4): DAMVIQNPRYQVTQFGKPVTLSCSQTLNHNVMYWYQQKSSQAPKLLFHYYDKDFNNEADTPDNFQSRRPNTSFCFLDIRSPGLGDTAMYLCATSLRVGRFATNEKLFFGSGTQLSVL.

This clonotype was counted at least ten times. The rearrangement uses TRBV10-3 and TRBJ2-2, with 7 bases identical to TRBD1. Germline trimming cut 6 bases from V and 3 bases from J; bases unmatched to any gene: 7. This CDR3 has 15 amino acids. Germline V lookup: CDR1 ENHRY, CDR2 SYGVKD. CDR3 sequence reads: CAIRKTGPDTGELFF. The CDR3, as DNA: TGTGCCATCAGGAAGACAGGGCCGGACACCGGGGAGCTGTTTTTT.

This clonotype was observed at least ten times. The chain links TRBV5-1 to TRBJ2-2; possibly TRBD2 for D (6 bases). Germline V gene lookup returns CDR1 SGHRS and CDR2 YFSETQ. Trimming took off 4 bases at V and 1 base at J, with 11 bases between the two ends. CDR3 length equals 15 residues. CDR3 bases: TGCGCCAGCAGCGGCGCGGGGCTGAACACCGGGGAGCTGTTTTTT. Protein product: CASSGAGLNTGELFF. Combining the CDR3 with reference TRBV5-1 and TRBJ2-2 gives the whole variable domain KAGVTQTPRYLIKTRGQQVTLSCSPISGHRSVSWYQQTPGQGLQFLFEYFSETQRNKGNFPGRFSGRQFSNSRSEMNVSTLELGDSALYLCASSGAGLNTGELFFGEGSRLTVL.

This clonotype occurred many times. V is TRBV5-1 and J is TRBJ2-1; TRBD2 is a possible D gene (6 bases). The germline V gene encodes CDR1 SGHRS and CDR2 YFSETQ. V was shortened by 5 bases and J by 11 bases, with 17 bases between the two germline ends. The CDR3 loop spans 13 amino acids. The CDR3 DNA reads as TGCGCCAGCAGATCCGAAGAGGCGGGAAAGCAGTTCTTC. Translated, it gives CASRSEEAGKQFF.

Ten or more counts support this clonotype. This chain uses TRBV20-1 with TRBJ2-3; possible D gene TRBD1, 6 bases. With the DNA end fitting TRBJ1-5 better, the J assignment may be wrong. The CDR3 contains 15 residues. Germline CDR1 DFQATT, CDR2 SNEGSKA (reference sequence). The CDR3 nucleotides read TGCAGTGCTCTAACCCGGGACACATACACAGATACGCAGCATTTT. This sequence encodes CSALTRDTYTDTQHF.

This clonotype was observed many times. The genes are TRBV19 and TRBJ2-1; 12 nucleotides match TRBD2. The CDR3 has 14 amino acids. Trimming cost V 6 bases and J 6 bases; bases outside gene matches: 3. The germline V gene encodes CDR1 LNHDA and CDR2 SQIVND (reference sequence). CDR3: CASRTSGSVNEQFF. The CDR3 nucleotides read TGTGCCAGTAGGACTAGCGGGAGCGTCAATGAGCAGTTCTTC.

This clonotype appeared many times. The chain joins TRBV4-1 to TRBJ2-5; TRBD1 aligns across 7 bases. Germline V gives CDR1 MGHRA, CDR2 YSYEKL. V trimming: 1 base; J trimming: 0 bases; junction bases outside the gene matches: 2. This CDR3 region has 15 residues. CDR3 bases: TGCGCCAGCAGCCAAGGGGGACAGTACCAAGAGACCCAGTACTTC. Translated, it gives CASSQGGQYQETQYF.

V usage is TRBV28 and J usage is TRBJ2-1; weak D call: TRBD2 (5 bases). Germline loops: CDR1 MDHEN, CDR2 SYDVKM. The CDR3 sequence is 20 residues long. Deletions cut 3 bases from V and 7 bases from J, with 31 bases between. The CDR3 loop reads CASSLSSSGAVVGGYNEQFF. CDR3 nucleotide sequence: TGTGCCAGCAGTTTGAGTTCGAGCGGAGCCGTGGTAGGTGGCTATAATGAGCAGTTCTTC. Using reference TRBV28 and TRBJ2-1 for the parts outside the CDR3, the full variable domain is DVKVTQSSRYLVKRTGEKVFLECVQDMDHENMFWYRQDPGLGLRLIYFSYDVKMKEKGDIPEGYSVSREKKERFSLILESASTNQTSMYLCASSLSSSGAVVGGYNEQFFGPGTRLTVL.

This clonotype was counted at least ten times. The V call is TRBV7-2, the J call TRBJ1-5; tentatively, D is TRBD1 (5 bases). V lost 1 base to trimming and J lost 5 bases, with 9 bases between them. The CDR3 consists of 14 residues. Germline V gene sequence: CDR1 SGHTA, CDR2 FQGNSA. As DNA, the CDR3 is TGTGCCAGCAGCTTAGTATCGGGGGATCAGCCCCAGCATTTT. It codes for CASSLVSGDQPQHF.

This clonotype was recorded at least ten times. The genes are TRBV28 and TRBJ2-6; a weak D match, TRBD2 (5 bases). This CDR3 spans 17 amino acids. The germline V and J ends were trimmed by 5 bases and 0 bases, with 14 bases remaining between them. Germline V gives CDR1 MDHEN, CDR2 SYDVKM. CDR3 in DNA: TGTGCCAGCAGTCCCGGGAAAGGGCTCTCTGGGGCCAACGTCCTGACTTTC. The encoded protein is CASSPGKGLSGANVLTF.

This clonotype was recorded many times. Here the CDR3 DNA reads TGCAGTGCGTCGGGAGCATACAACTCCTACGAGCAGTACTTC. It yields the protein CSASGAYNSYEQYF. The V and J genes are TRBV20-1 and TRBJ2-7; D is possibly TRBD2 (6 bases). The CDR3 is 14 amino acids. V dropped 6 bases and J dropped 0 bases, with 15 bases sitting between them. The germline V gene encodes CDR1 DFQATT and CDR2 SNEGSKA (reference sequence).

This clonotype was found many times. The rearrangement links TRBV9 to TRBJ2-3; maybe TRBD1 (6 bases). Germline CDR1 and CDR2: SGDLS and YYNGEE. Trimming shortened V by 2 bases and J by 2 bases, and 9 bases separated the two germline ends. The length of the CDR3 is 14 residues. CDR3 sequence reads: CASSVGQVTDTQYF. The CDR3 DNA follows: TGTGCCAGCAGCGTGGGACAAGTCACAGATACGCAGTATTTT.

Many counts were recorded for this clonotype. The chain links TRBV7-6 to TRBJ2-1; D could derive from TRBD1 or TRBD2 (6 bases each). The V end was cut by 9 bases, the J end by 5 bases, with 20 bases between. CDR1 and CDR2 from the germline V gene are SGHVS and FNYEAQ. The CDR3 spans 15 residues. CDR3: CASSPLRGADNEQFF. CDR3 DNA: TGTGCCAGTAGTCCTCTAAGGGGGGCGGACAATGAGCAGTTCTTC.

This clonotype was detected ten times or more. The CDR3 DNA reads TGTGCCAGCAGTTTAGGGCTTACGAGCTCCTACGAGCAGTACTTC. This gives the protein CASSLGLTSSYEQYF. The chain has TRBV6-5 and TRBJ2-7, with D unclear. The germline V and J ends were trimmed by 4 bases and 0 bases, with 13 bases remaining between them. This CDR3 spans 15 amino acids. Germline V gives CDR1 MNHEY, CDR2 SVGAGI.

This clonotype was counted ten times or more. The rearrangement joins TRBV18 to TRBJ1-1, with D hard to call. Germline V CDR1 and CDR2: KGHSH, LQKENI. Trimming took 0 bases from V and 8 from J, leaving 10 bases between them. The CDR3 covers 13 residues. CDR3 amino acids: CASSPPALGEAFF. CDR3 nucleotides: TGTGCCAGCTCACCACCCGCTTTAGGAGAAGCTTTCTTT. Together with reference TRBV18 and TRBJ1-1, the CDR3 gives the full variable domain: NAGVMQNPRHLVRRRGQEARLRCSPMKGHSHVYWYRQLPEEGLKFMVYLQKENIIDESGMPKERFSAEFPKEGPSILRIQQVVRGDSAAYFCASSPPALGEAFFGQGTRLTVV.